This T cell receptor beta chain was obtained from a study of blood T cell repertoires in COVID-19. This clone occurred a few times. The study drew participants aged roughly 18 to 95 years from 20 to 30 US areas. Produced via immunoSEQ multiplex PCR; TCRdb's table is partial and in-frame only. The repertoire holds about 310,000 clones, with 75% to 90% as singletons. The TCR was taken from a middle-aged woman who had recovered from COVID-19. Sample: PBMCs or T cells enriched from blood (not recorded which).

The CDR3 sequence: CASSLSSRESGTQYF. The CDR3 DNA reads TGCGCCAGCAGCCTGTCTTCCCGGGAATCTGGGACCCAGTACTTC. The rearrangement joins TRBV5-1 to TRBJ2-5; D is possibly TRBD2 (5 bases). Germline V gene lookup returns CDR1 SGHRS and CDR2 YFSETQ. The length of the CDR3 is 15 residues. Trimming took 4 bases from V and 7 from J, leaving 20 bases between them.